This TCR beta chain was profiled in a study of blood T cell repertoires in COVID-19. Study summary: Italy, Spain and the United States were the sources of the convalescent and acute COVID-19 samples. Nucleic acid was either cDNA or gDNA, and it came from T cells, B-cell-depleted T cells, or PBMCs.

In the original processing: Using reference gene primer amplification, nucleated cell counts were estimated. Sequencing used immunoSEQ multiplex PCR; TCRdb keeps in-frame clones, though not all of them. Clone size and the V and J calls come from that table; the DNA yielded D and trimming. This sample yields 110,000 or so clones, of which roughly nine tenths are seen a single time; 6% to 9.5% belongs to the top ten. Germline CDR1 is SGHRS and CDR2 is YFSETQ. Between the trimmed V and J ends, which lost 6 bases and 7 bases, there was a span of 19 bases. The length of the CDR3 is 14 residues. The TCR comes from a man in his 70s who had recovered from COVID-19. Sample: peripheral blood. The V call is TRBV5-1, the J call TRBJ1-1, with a possible D match to TRBD1 (6 bases). DNA for the CDR3: TGCGCCAGCAATCCCTCTCCACAGGGCGGTGAAGCTTTCTTT. It specifies CASNPSPQGGEAFF.